The rows below give T cell receptor beta chains drawn from one sample of a study of response to subunit inactivated influenza vaccine. TCRdb processed the RT-PCR reads anew with MiXCR; each CDR3 protein has one entry. This table has around 570,000 distinct CDR3 sequences, approximately 10% appearing once. This sample also belongs to another study, concerning T cells expressing NK-cell markers.

This sample comprised PBMCs from blood, obtained on the day of vaccination. Source of these receptors: a man aged 45-65 years who received an inactivated influenza vaccine. Both conserved end residues are part of each CDR3. Fields, in order: V gene, CDR3 length, J gene, D gene, CDR3 protein. The D gene is left open where the match is weak.

V gene: TRBV28
CDR3 length: 14
J gene: TRBJ2-2
D gene: NA
CDR3 protein: CASIDARGAGELFF

V gene: TRBV4-2
CDR3 length: 16
J gene: TRBJ1-4
D gene: NA
CDR3 protein: CASSQEGGAANEKLFF

V gene: TRBV7-2
CDR3 length: 13
J gene: TRBJ2-3
D gene: NA
CDR3 protein: CASSPQTSDTQYF

V gene: TRBV5-1
CDR3 length: 15
J gene: TRBJ2-2
D gene: NA
CDR3 protein: CASSLAVANTGELSF

V gene: TRBV24-1
CDR3 length: 13
J gene: TRBJ2-1
D gene: NA
CDR3 protein: CATSDHLASEQFF

V gene: TRBV10-3
CDR3 length: 15
J gene: TRBJ2-7
D gene: TRBD1
CDR3 protein: CAISESSRGRYEQYF

V gene: TRBV7-2
CDR3 length: 15
J gene: TRBJ2-6
D gene: NA
CDR3 protein: CASSPGHQETNVLTF

V gene: TRBV6-5
CDR3 length: 16
J gene: TRBJ2-3
D gene: TRBD2
CDR3 protein: CASSPWTSRGTDTQYF

V gene: TRBV15
CDR3 length: 14
J gene: TRBJ1-2
D gene: NA
CDR3 protein: CATSREQGLGGYTF

V gene: TRBV28
CDR3 length: 17
J gene: TRBJ2-2
D gene: TRBD1
CDR3 protein: CASSLYRGQGNTGELFF

V gene: TRBV5-1
CDR3 length: 14
J gene: TRBJ2-3
D gene: NA
CDR3 protein: CASSPEVYLDTQYF

V gene: TRBV29-1
CDR3 length: 17
J gene: TRBJ2-2
D gene: TRBD2
CDR3 protein: CSFRGTSGRGNTGELFF

V gene: TRBV12-3/TRBV12-4
CDR3 length: 15
J gene: TRBJ1-6
D gene: TRBD1
CDR3 protein: CASRTGEGYNSPLHF

V gene: TRBV6-1
CDR3 length: 17
J gene: TRBJ2-1
D gene: NA
CDR3 protein: CASRRLTGRQADNEQFF

V gene: TRBV5-1
CDR3 length: 16
J gene: TRBJ2-5
D gene: TRBD2
CDR3 protein: CASSLASSGVGETQYF

V gene: TRBV13
CDR3 length: 15
J gene: TRBJ2-3
D gene: TRBD2
CDR3 protein: CASSTTSGGADTQYF

V gene: TRBV11-2
CDR3 length: 14
J gene: TRBJ2-2
D gene: NA
CDR3 protein: CASSWGPYTGELFF

V gene: TRBV28
CDR3 length: 14
J gene: TRBJ2-7
D gene: NA
CDR3 protein: CASTLRRRGYEQYF

V gene: TRBV5-1
CDR3 length: 15
J gene: TRBJ2-3
D gene: NA
CDR3 protein: CASSPGDTLTDTQYF

V gene: TRBV14
CDR3 length: 14
J gene: TRBJ1-1
D gene: NA
CDR3 protein: CASSQNYMNTEAFF

V gene: TRBV20-1
CDR3 length: 15
J gene: TRBJ2-3
D gene: TRBD2
CDR3 protein: CSATSSGGAADTQYF

V gene: TRBV7-2
CDR3 length: 16
J gene: TRBJ2-2
D gene: NA
CDR3 protein: CASSRREIRNTGELFF

V gene: TRBV20-1
CDR3 length: 14
J gene: TRBJ2-3
D gene: TRBD1
CDR3 protein: CSARTGLNTDTQYF

V gene: TRBV18
CDR3 length: 15
J gene: TRBJ2-2
D gene: NA
CDR3 protein: CASSPLASNTGELFF

V gene: TRBV7-3
CDR3 length: 15
J gene: TRBJ2-3
D gene: NA
CDR3 protein: CASSPDPSPPDTQYF

V gene: TRBV6-5
CDR3 length: 14
J gene: TRBJ2-1
D gene: NA
CDR3 protein: CASSYPLESNEQFF

V gene: TRBV20-1
CDR3 length: 12
J gene: TRBJ1-2
D gene: NA
CDR3 protein: CSARVRGASYTF

V gene: TRBV25-1
CDR3 length: 14
J gene: TRBJ1-3
D gene: TRBD1
CDR3 protein: CASSETGVGNTIYF

V gene: TRBV7-9
CDR3 length: 14
J gene: TRBJ1-3
D gene: NA
CDR3 protein: CASSLGQSGNTIYF

V gene: TRBV7-8
CDR3 length: 12
J gene: TRBJ2-1
D gene: NA
CDR3 protein: CASSPGRDEQFF

V gene: TRBV2
CDR3 length: 13
J gene: TRBJ2-3
D gene: NA
CDR3 protein: CASSPEGTDTQYF

V gene: TRBV6-2/TRBV6-3
CDR3 length: 14
J gene: TRBJ1-6
D gene: NA
CDR3 protein: CASSRPGYNSPLHF

V gene: TRBV20-1
CDR3 length: 13
J gene: TRBJ2-7
D gene: NA
CDR3 protein: CSADRDTSYEQYF

V gene: TRBV12-3/TRBV12-4
CDR3 length: 15
J gene: TRBJ1-5
D gene: NA
CDR3 protein: CASSFLRGARQPQHF

V gene: TRBV11-2
CDR3 length: 14
J gene: TRBJ2-5
D gene: NA
CDR3 protein: CASSLTVGPETQYF

V gene: TRBV7-9
CDR3 length: 15
J gene: TRBJ2-7
D gene: NA
CDR3 protein: CASSLVAGMVGEQYF

V gene: TRBV5-1
CDR3 length: 13
J gene: TRBJ2-5
D gene: NA
CDR3 protein: CASSSDIQETQYF

V gene: TRBV7-9
CDR3 length: 13
J gene: TRBJ2-7
D gene: NA
CDR3 protein: CASGPGASYEQYF

V gene: TRBV5-1
CDR3 length: 12
J gene: TRBJ2-1
D gene: NA
CDR3 protein: CASSNRGGEQFF

V gene: TRBV25-1
CDR3 length: 15
J gene: TRBJ1-2
D gene: NA
CDR3 protein: CASSDSRRGFYGYTF

V gene: TRBV28
CDR3 length: 16
J gene: TRBJ2-1
D gene: TRBD2
CDR3 protein: CASSLWASGSYNEQFF

V gene: TRBV18
CDR3 length: 18
J gene: TRBJ1-4
D gene: TRBD1
CDR3 protein: CASSHYRDRADSNEKLFF

V gene: TRBV7-9
CDR3 length: 14
J gene: TRBJ1-1
D gene: NA
CDR3 protein: CASSPTGLGTEAFF

V gene: TRBV24-1
CDR3 length: 15
J gene: TRBJ2-1
D gene: NA
CDR3 protein: CATSKTGSSYNEQFF

V gene: TRBV25-1
CDR3 length: 18
J gene: TRBJ2-3
D gene: TRBD2
CDR3 protein: CASHSGGPGLESTDTQYF

V gene: TRBV12-3/TRBV12-4
CDR3 length: 15
J gene: TRBJ1-5
D gene: TRBD1
CDR3 protein: CASSVTGGSNQPQHF

V gene: TRBV5-1
CDR3 length: 16
J gene: TRBJ2-1
D gene: TRBD2
CDR3 protein: CASKALAGGGYNEQFF

V gene: TRBV29-1
CDR3 length: 14
J gene: TRBJ2-7
D gene: NA
CDR3 protein: CSVEERGRDDEQYF

V gene: TRBV5-1
CDR3 length: 16
J gene: TRBJ2-1
D gene: TRBD2
CDR3 protein: CASSFGGSGSRNEQFF

V gene: TRBV29-1
CDR3 length: 14
J gene: TRBJ2-3
D gene: NA
CDR3 protein: CSVLRGGGLTTQYF

V gene: TRBV7-8
CDR3 length: 14
J gene: TRBJ1-4
D gene: TRBD1
CDR3 protein: CASGLGQGGEKLFF

V gene: TRBV11-1
CDR3 length: 13
J gene: TRBJ1-5
D gene: NA
CDR3 protein: CASSPGEGQPQHF

V gene: TRBV6-5
CDR3 length: 16
J gene: TRBJ1-2
D gene: TRBD1
CDR3 protein: CASSYSGTGPTGGYTF

V gene: TRBV5-1
CDR3 length: 14
J gene: TRBJ1-2
D gene: TRBD1
CDR3 protein: CASSLDRVRHGYTF

V gene: TRBV29-1
CDR3 length: 14
J gene: TRBJ2-1
D gene: TRBD2
CDR3 protein: CSVEGLAVGNEQFF

V gene: TRBV20-1
CDR3 length: 15
J gene: TRBJ2-3
D gene: NA
CDR3 protein: CSARDPSQSTDTQYF